A single sample is the source of the 8 T cell receptor beta chains below, sequenced in a study of long-term antiretroviral therapy in people with HIV (dated by TCRdb to 2022 to 2024). The immunoSEQ hsTCRB v3.0 assay was used at survey level resolution to sequence the TRB variable region. TCRdb took this table from immuneACCESS and kept in-frame rearrangements with V and J called. Such tables lack part of the clones; where checked against another copy, unresolved V genes explain under half of the gap, and the rest is unexplained. Counted in this sample were under 50,000 clones; around 88% of them appeared once. Clones ranked in the top ten supply roughly 3.6% of the sample. This material consisted of unsorted PBMCs, taken just before starting antiretroviral therapy. The receptors shown here come from a woman between 18 and 30 years old with HIV.

The V and J genes are TRBV11-2 and TRBJ2-7, with D tentatively TRBD2 (5 bases). The V gene's germline CDR1 is SGHAT and CDR2 FQNNGV. V lost 1 base to trimming and J lost 2 bases, with 12 bases between them. CDR3 length: 15 amino acids. CDR3 loop: CASSLGWGVTYEQYF. CDR3 DNA sequence: TGTGCCAGCAGCTTAGGGTGGGGAGTCACCTACGAGCAGTACTTC.

The rearrangement joins TRBV28 to TRBJ2-7; 9 nucleotides align to TRBD1. The V gene end was trimmed by 5 bases and the J gene end by 0 bases; junction bases not matched to a gene: 8. The CDR3 sequence is 16 residues long. CDR1 and CDR2 (germline): MDHEN, SYDVKM. As DNA, the CDR3 is TGTGCCAGCAGTCGATGGGGACAGGGAAGCTCCTACGAGCAGTACTTC. It encodes CASSRWGQGSSYEQYF.

This rearrangement joins TRBV20-1 to TRBJ2-1, with no clear D. Trimming removed 8 bases at V and 6 bases at J, with 5 bases between. Per the germline V gene, CDR1 is DFQATT and CDR2 is SNEGSKA (reference sequence). The CDR3 consists of 9 residues. CDR3 nucleotides: TGCAGTCCCGTCAATGAGCAGTTCTTC. It translates to CSPVNEQFF.

The genes are TRBV19 and TRBJ1-5; no definite D call. With 6 bases removed from V and 4 bases from J, the gap between germline ends came to 13 bases. The CDR3 consists of 14 residues. Germline V gene data show CDR1 as LNHDA and CDR2 as SQIVND (reference sequence). The CDR3, as DNA: TGTGCCAGTAGGGGGAGTCTGTTAAATCAGCCCCAGCATTTT. Amino acids: CASRGSLLNQPQHF.

The chain carries TRBV6-4 and TRBJ2-2; D remains ambiguous. The CDR3 extends over 13 amino acids. The germline V gene encodes CDR1 MRHNA and CDR2 SNTAGT. Trimming pared 4 bases from V and 2 bases from J, leaving 5 bases between. CDR3 in amino acids: CASSAPNTGELFF. In DNA form, the CDR3 reads TGTGCCAGCAGTGCCCCTAACACCGGGGAGCTGTTTTTT.

The J gene is TRBJ2-5, the V gene TRBV9; TRBD2 might be the D (5 bases). Germline CDR1 SGDLS, CDR2 YYNGEE. The CDR3 runs to 15 residues. Trimming left V 0 bases short and J 2 bases short, with 11 bases between. CDR3 in DNA: TGTGCCAGCAGCGTAGTCGGAGGACGTCAAGAGACCCAGTACTTC. Its translation: CASSVVGGRQETQYF.

J is TRBJ1-5 and V is TRBV4-3; 7 nucleotides line up with TRBD1. Germline V gene lookup returns CDR1 LGHNA and CDR2 YSLEER. V lost 1 base and J lost 7; bases outside the gene matches: 7. The CDR3 has 15 residues. As DNA, the CDR3 is TGCGCCAGCAGCCAAGGTCGTCAGGGGGGGCAGCCCCAGCATTTT. Its protein product is CASSQGRQGGQPQHF.

The chain is built from TRBV18 and TRBJ1-4; D is unclear. Germline V gene lookup returns CDR1 KGHSH and CDR2 LQKENI. Trimming took 3 bases from V and 7 from J, leaving 21 bases between them. The CDR3 length is 17 residues. The CDR3 sequence: CASSPLPGPLGGEKLFF. The CDR3 bases are TGTGCCAGCTCACCGCTCCCGGGCCCCCTAGGAGGTGAAAAACTGTTTTTT.